The next 9 T cell receptor beta chains were all read from a single sample in a study of identical twins. TCRdb reanalysed the 5' RACE reads using MiXCR and keeps one entry per CDR3 protein. Among under 800,000 distinct CDR3 sequences listed, 21% were seen once. Another study also made use of these data, one on T cells expressing NK-cell markers.

Source material: PBMCs. The receptors shown here come from a woman aged 18-30 years in good health.

The chain carries TRBV11-2 and TRBJ2-7; D may correspond to TRBD1 or TRBD2 (7 bases each). The CDR3 is made up of 14 amino acids. Looked up from germline, CDR1 is SGHAT and CDR2 is FQNNGV. V dropped 1 base and J dropped 6 bases, with 13 bases sitting between them. The CDR3 bases are TGTGCCAGCAGCTTAGCAGGGGGGGCTGGCGAGCAGTACTTC. Amino acids: CASSLAGGAGEQYF.

This clonotype was picked up many times. Compared with germline, one end of the junction differs, possibly owing to a read error. J is TRBJ2-3 and V is TRBV5-1, with 8 bases identical to TRBD2. The CDR3 is 14 amino acids. Germline V gene sequence: CDR1 SGHRS, CDR2 YFSETQ. CDR3 coding DNA: TGTGCCAGCAGTTCAGCGGGGGGCACAGATACGCAGTATTTT. Its protein is CASSSAGGTDTQYF.

This chain joins TRBV7-2 and TRBJ2-3; TRBD2 matches at 7 bases. The V and J ends lost 1 base and 4 bases, in that order; junction bases with no gene match: 5. Germline V gives CDR1 SGHTA, CDR2 FQGNSA. The CDR3 totals 15 residues. This chain's CDR3 is CASSLVPLAADTQYF. The CDR3 DNA sequence: TGTGCCAGCAGCTTAGTTCCCCTAGCGGCAGATACGCAGTATTTT.

The chain couples TRBV7-9 to TRBJ1-1; D might be TRBD1 (6 bases). The germline V gene encodes CDR1 SEHNR and CDR2 FQNEAQ (reference sequence). V was pared by 4 bases and J by 0 bases, with 15 bases between. The CDR3 has 16 amino acids. In DNA, the CDR3 is TGTGCCAGCAGCTACCCCGGGGGCGGGATGAACACTGAAGCTTTCTTT. Encoded protein: CASSYPGGGMNTEAFF.

This clonotype appeared a few times. This chain links TRBV27 with TRBJ2-2; D call uncertain. The germline gives CDR1 MNHEY, CDR2 SMNVEV (reference sequence). Trimming took 3 bases from V and 7 from J, leaving 6 bases between them. The CDR3 runs to 12 residues. This CDR3 reads CASSFFGGELFF. The CDR3, as DNA: TGTGCCAGCAGTTTTTTTGGCGGGGAGCTGTTTTTT.

This sequence joins TRBV6-5 and TRBJ2-1, with 10 bases fitting TRBD1. Germline CDR1 MNHEY, CDR2 SVGAGI. There are 14 residues in the CDR3. The V and J ends lost 4 bases and 8 bases, in that order; junction bases with no gene match: 5. CDR3: CASSFWDRGYEQFF. In DNA, the CDR3 is TGTGCCAGCAGTTTCTGGGACAGGGGCTATGAGCAGTTCTTC.

This sequence joins TRBV2 and TRBJ2-7; possibly TRBD1 or TRBD2 for D (5 bases each). There are 13 residues in the CDR3. The germline gives CDR1 SNHLY, CDR2 FYNNEI. Trimming pared 6 bases from V and 4 bases from J, leaving 13 bases between. The CDR3 DNA is TGTGCCAGCAGGGGGGAAGGCGGATACGAGCAGTACTTC. Translated: CASRGEGGYEQYF. Full variable domain (outside the CDR3, taken from reference TRBV2 and TRBJ2-7): EPEVTQTPSHQVTQMGQEVILRCVPISNHLYFYWYRQILGQKVEFLVSFYNNEISEKSEIFDDQFSVERPDGSNFTLKIRSTKLEDSAMYFCASRGEGGYEQYFGPGTRLTVT.

The chain combines TRBV6-1 with TRBJ2-5, with D possibly TRBD2 on 6 matching bases. V shed 6 bases and J shed 2 bases, with 16 bases lying between them. Germline lookup yields CDR1 MNHNS and CDR2 SASEGT. This CDR3 contains 15 residues. CDR3: CASSPPGLRQETQYF. CDR3 sequence (DNA): TGTGCCAGCAGCCCACCGGGACTTCGGCAAGAGACCCAGTACTTC.

This clonotype was counted between two and nine times. The chain recombines TRBV20-1 with TRBJ2-1; D call uncertain. The V end lost 0 bases, the J end lost 6 bases, and 3 bases lay between the germline ends. Germline assignment: CDR1 DFQATT and CDR2 SNEGSKA (reference sequence). The CDR3 spans 11 residues. CDR3 sequence (DNA): TGCAGTGCTAGAGAATTCAATGAGCAGTTCTTC. As protein: CSAREFNEQFF.